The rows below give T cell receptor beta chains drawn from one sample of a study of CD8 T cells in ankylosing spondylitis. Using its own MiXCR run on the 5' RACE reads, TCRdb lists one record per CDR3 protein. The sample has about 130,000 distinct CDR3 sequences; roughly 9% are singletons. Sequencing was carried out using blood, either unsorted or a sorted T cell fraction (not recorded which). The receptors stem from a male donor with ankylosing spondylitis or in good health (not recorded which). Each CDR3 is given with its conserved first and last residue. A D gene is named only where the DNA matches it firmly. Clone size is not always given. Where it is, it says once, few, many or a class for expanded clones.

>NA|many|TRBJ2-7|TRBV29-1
TGCAGCGCAGCCGGGACAACAACCTACGAGCAGTACTTC
CSAAGTTTYEQYF
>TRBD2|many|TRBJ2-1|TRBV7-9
TGTGCCAGCGACAAAGAAGAGACTAGCGGTCGGGGCAATGAGCAGTTCTTC
CASDKEETSGRGNEQFF
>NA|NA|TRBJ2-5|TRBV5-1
TGCGCCAGCAGCTCGTTTGTGGGGGGAGTCCTTGGAGAGACCCAGTACTTC
CASSSFVGGVLGETQYF
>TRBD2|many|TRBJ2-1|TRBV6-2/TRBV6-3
TGTGCCAGCAGTTACGAGCGGGAGACCTACAATGAGCAGTTCTTC
CASSYERETYNEQFF
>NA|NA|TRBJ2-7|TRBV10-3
TGTTCCATCAGTGAGGGTGTGTTGGAGAGCTCCTACGAGCAGTACTTC
CSISEGVLESSYEQYF
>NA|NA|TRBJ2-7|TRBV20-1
TGCAGTGCCAACCGGCTAGCAGTCTACGAGCAGTACTTC
CSANRLAVYEQYF
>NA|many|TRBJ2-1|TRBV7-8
TGTGCCAGCAGCTCGGGCCATAGCTCCTACAATGAGCAGTTCTTC
CASSSGHSSYNEQFF
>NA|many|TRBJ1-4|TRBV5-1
TGCGCCAGCAGTGAATATCCTGGAGCAACTAATGAAAAACTGTTTTTT
CASSEYPGATNEKLFF
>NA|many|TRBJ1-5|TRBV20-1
TGCAGTGCTAGAGATCGCTGGGAAATTAGCAATCAGCCCCAGCATTTT
CSARDRWEISNQPQHF
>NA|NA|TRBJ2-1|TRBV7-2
TGTGCCAGCAGCTTATGGGTCAATGAGCAGTTCTTC
CASSLWVNEQFF
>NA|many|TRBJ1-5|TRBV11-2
TGTGCCAGCAGCTACGGGGAGGGTAGCAATCAGCCCCAGCATTTT
CASSYGEGSNQPQHF
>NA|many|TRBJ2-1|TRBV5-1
TGCGCCAGCAGCTCAACAGGGTCGGGGTCACGCAATGAGCAGTTCTTC
CASSSTGSGSRNEQFF